The T cell receptor beta chain described here comes from a study of cytomegalovirus exposure and HLA in healthy donors (dated by TCRdb to about 2017). In terms of the full investigation: According to a later analysis, the roughly 130 validation repertoires were produced on the same platform as the roughly 720 repertoires of the first cohort. To predict cytomegalovirus infection status, the study combined high-throughput TCR immunosequencing, statistical association of individual TCRs with disease status, and machine learning. The study was designed to test whether signatures of past pathogen exposure could be identified by cataloging public T cell receptors. A separate validation cohort of 100 to 150 different subjects was used in addition to the roughly 720-subject first cohort.

The V end gives up 0 bases and the J end 8 bases, leaving 2 bases in the junction not matched to a gene. CDR1 and CDR2, looked up from the germline V gene, are SGHDT and YYEEEE. The CDR3 covers 13 residues, taking in both the cysteine and the phenylalanine. The CDR3 DNA has 39 bases and is translated from base 1. Concerning this clone itself: Its recognized antigen is unknown. Base qualities are not recorded, but no much larger clone differs from it by a single base.

Libraries came from the immunoSEQ multiplex PCR assay. In the paper's pipeline: A statistical classification framework was built for diagnosing cytomegalovirus status from the catalog of TCR beta chain sequences. In TCRdb, the immuneACCESS table is reduced to in-frame sequences with V and J assigned. These tables do not hold every clone; where another copy was compared, an unresolved V gene accounts for under half, and the others remain unexplained. V, J and clone size derive from that table, while D and trimming were established from the DNA sequence. The sample table records roughly 150,000 clones; approximately 84% of these occur just once. 10% of the sample comes from the top ten. Overall results and qualifications from the work: It was suggested by the authors that the approach could potentially be generalized to other disease states and immunological phenotypes. In vitro tests confirmed that three of the cytomegalovirus-associated TCR beta chains recognize cytomegalovirus antigens. Most TCR sequences were observed very rarely across donors, whereas some public TCRs were present in many individuals. A later analysis lacked HLA typing for the validation cohort, so it scored co-occurrence in that cohort across all 110 or so repertoires. The study gave a list of roughly 150 TCR beta chains associated with cytomegalovirus. Subsequent analysis determined that TCRs grouped into clusters in the first cohort also showed a tendency toward co-occurrence across the roughly 120 validation repertoires, and about 94% of cluster scores exceeded 0. In both the original and validation cohorts, the classifier was reported to diagnose cytomegalovirus status with high specificity and sensitivity.

The donors were included in the validation cohort of approximately 130 subjects, a group kept apart from the 666-subject first cohort. The sequenced sample consisted of PBMCs. This clonotype originated in a man aged 30 to 45 in good health and CMV-seropositive. The chain couples TRBV5-6 to TRBJ1-2, with 9 central nucleotides matching TRBD1. The encoded CDR3 is CASSLDRGLGYTF. The bases read TGTGCCAGCAGCTTGGACAGGGGGCTAGGCTACACCTTC.